A selection of T cell receptor beta chains follows, all from one sample in a study of cytomegalovirus exposure and HLA in healthy donors. Libraries were prepared by immunoSEQ multiplex PCR; TCRdb keeps only in-frame clonotypes and omits some of them. The specimen's table records some 31,000 clones. The sample comprised PBMCs. All receptors derive from a woman aged 40 to 49 in good health and CMV-seropositive. Each CDR3 is given without its conserved first and last residue. The D gene is left open where the match is weak.

j_gene: TRBJ1-1
v_gene: TRBV20-1
d_gene: TRBD1
CDR3aa: SASMDRGAF

j_gene: TRBJ2-7
v_gene: TRBV4-1
d_gene: TRBD2
CDR3aa: ASSRPGTSGYEQY

j_gene: TRBJ1-2
v_gene: TRBV4-1
d_gene: -
CDR3aa: ASSQARGYGYT

j_gene: TRBJ2-7
v_gene: TRBV5-1
d_gene: TRBD1
CDR3aa: ASSLVGTGWDEQY

j_gene: TRBJ2-7
v_gene: TRBV27
d_gene: TRBD1
CDR3aa: ASSLRGTGFYEQY

j_gene: TRBJ2-3
v_gene: TRBV2
d_gene: TRBD2
CDR3aa: ASSLLAGGTDTQY

j_gene: TRBJ2-2
v_gene: TRBV5-4
d_gene: TRBD2
CDR3aa: ASSPRAGANTGELF

j_gene: TRBJ1-1
v_gene: TRBV11-3
d_gene: TRBD1
CDR3aa: ASSLRQGTEAF

j_gene: TRBJ1-3
v_gene: TRBV2
d_gene: -
CDR3aa: ASSEQNTIY

j_gene: TRBJ2-7
v_gene: TRBV6-5
d_gene: -
CDR3aa: ASSEADLYEQY

j_gene: TRBJ2-7
v_gene: TRBV11-2
d_gene: TRBD1
CDR3aa: ASRPTGEPIYEQY

j_gene: TRBJ1-2
v_gene: TRBV6-5
d_gene: TRBD1
CDR3aa: ASHGQGGRNYGYT

j_gene: TRBJ2-7
v_gene: TRBV4-2
d_gene: TRBD2
CDR3aa: ASSQGLAGGSTYEQY

j_gene: TRBJ2-7
v_gene: TRBV30
d_gene: -
CDR3aa: AWSVGGAQEQY

j_gene: TRBJ2-7
v_gene: TRBV27
d_gene: -
CDR3aa: ASIEIEQY

j_gene: TRBJ2-7
v_gene: TRBV12-5
d_gene: TRBD2
CDR3aa: ASGFWLAGTYEQY

j_gene: TRBJ2-1
v_gene: TRBV4-1
d_gene: -
CDR3aa: ASSQEWSEQF

j_gene: TRBJ2-1
v_gene: TRBV15
d_gene: TRBD2
CDR3aa: ATSREVGLAEEDEQF

j_gene: TRBJ1-1
v_gene: TRBV30
d_gene: -
CDR3aa: AWSRQRNTEAF

j_gene: TRBJ2-7
v_gene: TRBV19
d_gene: -
CDR3aa: ASSFGLRGYEQY

j_gene: TRBJ1-3
v_gene: TRBV6-1
d_gene: -
CDR3aa: ASNRRLSGNTIY

j_gene: TRBJ1-2
v_gene: TRBV30
d_gene: -
CDR3aa: AGSLGGSLNYGYT

j_gene: TRBJ2-5
v_gene: TRBV5-6
d_gene: TRBD2
CDR3aa: ASSPGLAGGPGETQY

j_gene: TRBJ1-5
v_gene: TRBV7-9
d_gene: -
CDR3aa: ASSPRGGSNQPQH

j_gene: TRBJ2-1
v_gene: TRBV4-3
d_gene: -
CDR3aa: ASSQELTGDEQF

j_gene: TRBJ1-2
v_gene: TRBV20-1
d_gene: -
CDR3aa: SALPGLSYT

j_gene: TRBJ2-2
v_gene: TRBV18
d_gene: TRBD2
CDR3aa: ASSPQEAGKRTGELF

j_gene: TRBJ2-7
v_gene: TRBV18
d_gene: TRBD2
CDR3aa: ASSRGLAGAGEQY

j_gene: TRBJ2-1
v_gene: TRBV9
d_gene: TRBD2
CDR3aa: ASSVVRLAGLYEQF

j_gene: TRBJ2-6
v_gene: TRBV30
d_gene: -
CDR3aa: AWRFSLANVLT

j_gene: TRBJ2-1
v_gene: TRBV2
d_gene: TRBD1
CDR3aa: ASRKPGGTYNEQF

j_gene: TRBJ1-5
v_gene: TRBV19
d_gene: -
CDR3aa: ASSIKPGNQPQH

j_gene: TRBJ1-1
v_gene: TRBV19
d_gene: TRBD1
CDR3aa: ASSTGQPNTEAF

j_gene: TRBJ2-7
v_gene: TRBV4-2
d_gene: -
CDR3aa: ASRDDGEAYEQY

j_gene: TRBJ2-6
v_gene: TRBV27
d_gene: TRBD2
CDR3aa: ASPSNFLAGPSGANVLT